This T cell receptor beta chain comes out of a study of T cell responses to AZD1222 COVID-19 vaccine. Whole-study findings and limits: Clonal diversity may have been underestimated, and the donors were mostly white British, with more females than males. Nearly half of spike-specific TCRs reportedly target unmutated variant regions.

Clones were read by immunoSEQ multiplex PCR, and TCRdb kept only the in-frame ones, dropping some. The data hold 120,000 or so clones, with more than 70% observed a single time. Trimming left V 4 bases short and J 6 bases short, with 8 bases between. Germline V gene data show CDR1 as KGHDR and CDR2 as SFDVKD. CDR3 length: 12 amino acids. Remarks on this clone: Antigen specificity is unknown.

This chain connects TRBV24-1 to TRBJ1-2; maybe TRBD1 (5 bases). This clonotype was obtained from an adult who received the AZD1222 COVID-19 vaccine. The material sequenced was peripheral blood, taken 28 days after the second AZD1222 dose. In DNA form, the CDR3 reads TGTGCCACCAGTGACCGGGGGGATGGCTACACCTTC. Residues: CATSDRGDGYTF.